This T cell receptor (beta chain) was recovered during a study of shared clonotypes between healthy human individuals. Germline V CDR1 and CDR2: SGHKS, YYEKEE (reference sequence). The CDR3 is made up of 12 amino acids. The germline V and J ends were trimmed by 0 bases and 4 bases, with 4 bases remaining between them. Genomic DNA of unsorted samples came from 85 million to 95 million PBMCs. Concerning this clone: Its target is not known.

Template amounts of roughly 280 ng DNA, around 31,000 T cell genomes, were employed in unsorted PBMC replicate PCRs. Original methodology: Filtering differed for immunoSEQ, which gave only junction sequences without quality scores. Produced via immunoSEQ multiplex PCR; TCRdb's table is partial and in-frame only. V and J calls and clone size come straight from that table; D and trimming were deduced from the DNA. The data show hundreds of thousands of clones, with about 76% seen just once and 13% held by the top ten. Findings of the study overall: Since donors were few, the genetic and exposure-history diversity represented was limited.

The sequencing sample was made of PBMCs. The TCR sequence derives from a woman between 35 and 50 years old in good health. Some clones in this sample may be carry-over from other donors' samples. The chain joins TRBV5-5 to TRBJ2-5; D is ambiguous. CDR3 DNA: TGTGCCAGCAGCTTGGATGGAGAGACCCAGTACTTC. Amino acids: CASSLDGETQYF.